This T cell receptor (beta chain) was recovered during a study of cytomegalovirus exposure and HLA in healthy donors (dated by TCRdb to 2017 to 2019). For the study in its entirety: An earlier analysis of some 550 of the donors reported about 250 Gb of sequence data and around 120 million unique TCR beta sequences from some 180 million T cells. Roughly 290 gigabases of sequencing data and 70 million to 100 million unique TCR sequences made up an early release that covered approximately 700 HLA-typed donors. Genome-wide SNP genotypes for about 60% of the 666 donors were used in a later genetic analysis, which treated that subset as a discovery cohort. Donor age, sex, ethnicity and CMV serostatus were compiled alongside the repertoire data. All discovery cohort repertoires had been generated on a single sequencing platform. Of the 300 to 450 genotyped donors, approximately 83% fell in the genetic ancestry cluster associated with self-reported Caucasian donors. Among about 360 genotyped donors of the cohort, an average of roughly 240,000 unique TCR beta nucleotide sequences were sequenced per donor, around a sixth of them non-productive. Class I and class II HLA loci were covered by the typing at four-digit resolution. In an earlier analysis of 500 to 650 of the donors, high-throughput TCR beta sequencing was used to judge whether each TCR beta V gene segment behaved as functional or pseudogenic. Rather than drawing on any new phenotypic data, the later analysis identified candidate immune exposures from TCR beta sequences and the way those sequences occurred across donors. Typing coverage differed by locus: A, B, C, DRB1 and DQB1 were typed in roughly 629-630 donors, DQA1 in about 560, DPA1 in around 600, and DPB1 in just under 490. In a later analysis, previously published TCR beta repertoires from several hundred donors were re-analyzed and high-resolution HLA genotyping was added so that TCR occurrence patterns could be studied. Five DR-DQ haplotypes were handled as single units for association and clustering, since linkage in the cohort was strong. In addition to the first cohort of roughly 700 subjects, a separate validation cohort of 120 different subjects was used. The study used immunosequencing to profile the T cell repertoires of several hundred subjects and linked those repertoires to cytomegalovirus serostatus. The aim of the study was to test whether cataloging public T cell receptors could identify signatures of past pathogen exposure. To predict cytomegalovirus infection status, the study combined high-throughput TCR immunosequencing, statistical association of individual TCRs with disease status, and machine learning. Overall study outcomes, separate from this receptor: According to a later analysis, most CMV-associated TCR beta chains appeared to be HLA-restricted, and the HLA associations seemed to be driven largely by CMV exposure. In a later genetic analysis, fewer N-insertions in productive TCRs were reported among donors in an Asian-associated ancestry cluster than the 666-donor mean. Immune exposure information for the cohort was limited to CMV serostatus. A later genetic analysis associated a missense DCLRE1C variant with V-gene and J-gene trimming of TCR beta chains, and an independent cohort replicated the association. In a later analysis, HLA-associated TCR beta chains were found to be more clonally expanded and to have lower generation probabilities than equally common non-associated chains. Because the 87-base-pair reads could not distinguish some IMGT-functional V segments, including TRBV6-2 and TRBV6-3, those segments were excluded. A further reported finding was that TCR beta sequences accurately predicted the HLA-A and HLA-B alleles for most subjects in the first cohort. In an earlier analysis of some 640 of the donors, most TCR beta V segments were observed in productive rearrangements about 87% or about 30% of the time, broadly matching IMGT annotations. According to the authors, the approach could potentially be generalized to other disease states and immunological phenotypes. Because counts were too low, 15 to 20 rarely observed V segments, including chromosome 9 orphons, were left out of the earlier analysis of approximately 500 of the donors. The classifier was reported to diagnose cytomegalovirus status with high specificity and sensitivity in both the original and validation cohorts. A later analysis reported that several top co-occurrence clusters appeared linked to parvovirus B19, influenza, CMV and Epstein-Barr virus. Specific HLA alleles were associated with 15,000 to 20,000 TCR beta sequences at a false discovery rate of 0.05 in a later analysis. Because some donors lacked HLA typing at each locus, the association tests relied only on the typed subset. According to a later analysis, TCR association rates differed among HLA loci, with DRB1 alleles showing the most associated TCRs and HLA-C alleles showing the fewest. In this cohort, only TCR beta chains were sequenced, and detectable features were limited by the absence of alpha or paired-chain data. Assigning TCR associations to individual alleles was difficult when HLA alleles, especially DR and DQ, strongly co-occurred. A total of fewer than 200 TCR beta chains were listed by the study as associated with cytomegalovirus. Across donors, most TCR sequences were observed very rarely, whereas some public TCRs were present in many individuals. A cluster of highly shared sequence variants was judged likely to be a technical artifact of the sequencing pipeline. The presence/absence analyses assumed that sequencing depth was roughly uniform across donors, and that assumption may not be true. Correlated functional status among segregating V segments might reflect linkage disequilibrium, but an unknown experimental factor could not be ruled out. A few of the identified cytomegalovirus-associated TCR beta chains were confirmed in vitro to be specific for cytomegalovirus antigens.

Concerning this clone: What this receptor recognizes is not known. The record has no base qualities; no much larger clone is one base away.

Receptor amplification or capture employed the immunoSEQ multiplex PCR assay. The multiplex PCR relied on a mix of 60 forward primers for TCR Vbeta segments and 13 reverse primers for TCR Jbeta segments. Amplification of the CDR3 region of rearranged TCR beta genes was performed with a multiplex PCR assay on genomic DNA. On the Illumina HiSeq System, the amplified TCR beta libraries were sequenced as 87-base-pair reads. The source study handled its data this way. Across the 666 repertoires, a later analysis counted tens of millions of unique TCR beta chains, 9.5 million to 13 million of which were shared by at least two donors. Raw reads were error-corrected and collapsed into unique sequences by a nearest-neighbor algorithm in which closely related sequences were merged to remove PCR and sequencing errors. Alignment of CDR3 sequences to IMGT reference sequences was used to assign V, D and J gene segments. For a sequence to be retained, a match of at least six nucleotides to both a V gene segment and a J gene segment was required. Rearrangements were called productive when the CDR3 lacked stop codons and stayed in frame with V and J; all others were non-productive. Following IMGT convention, CDR3 was defined as the stretch from the second conserved V-encoded cysteine up to the conserved J-encoded phenylalanine. The earlier analysis of 587 of the donors excluded any sequence lacking an unambiguous match to a single V gene segment. In an earlier analysis of about 590 of the donors, a V segment was called functional when productive rearrangements were above 56.7%, and segregating when the standard deviation between donors exceeded 5%. A statistical classification framework was developed to diagnose cytomegalovirus status using the catalog of TCR beta chain sequences. In a later analysis, V and J genes were assigned by comparing TCR nucleotide sequences against IMGT/GENE-DB human TR gene sequences. Using the TCRdist pipeline, a later analysis assigned CDR3 sequences along with most-parsimonious VDJ recombination scenarios. In a later analysis, each TCR beta chain was defined by its CDR3 amino acid sequence together with its V-gene family, and reads without a unique V-gene family were excluded. In a later analysis, 450 to 600 highly shared, low-generation-probability nucleotide sequences were removed to address suspected cross-contamination and a sequencing artifact. For each public chain, a later analysis derived a clonal expansion index from normalized ranks of inferred template counts within each repertoire. A later analysis computed generation probabilities with a VDJ recombination model fitted to out-of-frame rearrangements, and checked the results against IGoR. In a later analysis, TCR-TCR, TCR-HLA and TCR-CMV co-occurrence was scored with hypergeometric tests, and a repertoire-size bias correction was applied to TCR pairs. A later analysis estimated false discovery rates by permuting HLA or CMV assignments 20 times. A later analysis grouped co-occurring TCRs with DBSCAN, adding TCRdist sequence similarity when clustering within HLA-allele-positive subsets. For co-occurrence clustering, repertoires with fewer than 30,000 or more than 120,000 public chains were excluded, along with five repertoires with anomalous nucleotide sharing. This is the immuneACCESS table as TCRdb keeps it, with only in-frame sequences that have V and J called. A part of the clones is gone; compared with another copy, unresolved V genes explain less than half, and the rest is unexplained. The V and J calls and the clone size are those of that table, but D and trimming were determined from the DNA. Across this sample there are 100,000 to 120,000 clones, with approximately 82% seen only once. Around an eighth of the sample goes to the ten largest clones.

V lost 4 bases and J lost 4 bases, and the count of bases not matched to a germline gene is 2. The CDR3 holds 13 amino acids from the cysteine to the phenylalanine. Only the CDR3 part of the read is kept: 39 bases, read in frame from the first base. Based on the germline V gene (reference sequence), the CDR1 and CDR2 sequences are SGHNT and YYREEE. In total, fewer than 750 healthy bone marrow donors made up the cohort. Cohort members were all nominally healthy when sampled, although unrecorded immune exposures were likely present. The donor was CMV seropositive and was included in the group of 250 to 350 seropositive cohort members. A peripheral blood sample was collected from each donor, and TCR beta sequencing was performed on peripheral blood mononuclear cells. The Qiagen DNeasy Blood Extraction Kit was used to extract genomic DNA from the blood cell samples.

Sequenced material: PBMCs. The chain links TRBV5-4 with TRBJ1-2; 9 nucleotides in the junction match TRBD1. This TCR was recovered from a man under 40 in good health and CMV-seropositive. The CDR3 protein sequence reads: CASSVTGGYGYTF. The bases are TGTGCCAGCAGCGTGACAGGGGGCTATGGCTACACCTTC.